These 30 T cell receptor beta chains were all obtained from the same sample, sequenced in a study of cytomegalovirus exposure and HLA in healthy donors. The method was immunoSEQ multiplex PCR; TCRdb's version includes in-frame clones alone and lacks a portion of them. The sample yields about 280,000 clones, around nine tenths seen once. What was sequenced was PBMCs. These receptors were taken from a woman aged 18-30 years in good health and CMV-seronegative.

This sequence joins TRBV19 and TRBJ1-4, with D tentatively TRBD1 (6 bases). The V gene's germline CDR1 is LNHDA and CDR2 SQIVND (reference sequence). This CDR3 region has 15 residues. V dropped 3 bases and J dropped 8 bases, with 16 bases sitting between them. CDR3 DNA sequence: TGTGCCAGTAGTATTCGGACGCTTCAGGGGGAAAAACTGTTTTTT. Its protein product is CASSIRTLQGEKLFF.

This chain joins TRBV27 and TRBJ2-3; weak D call: TRBD2 (5 bases). The V and J ends lost 2 bases and 0 bases respectively, with 12 bases between them. The germline CDR1 and CDR2 sequences are MNHEY and SMNVEV (reference sequence). This CDR3 has 16 residues. The CDR3 DNA reads TGTGCCAGCAGTTTAGGGCGGGTCACTAGCACAGATACGCAGTATTTT. It translates to CASSLGRVTSTDTQYF.

This clone was detected once. The rearrangement links TRBV4-3 to TRBJ2-7; D is possibly TRBD1 (5 bases). The CDR3 totals 13 residues. CDR1 and CDR2 (germline): LGHNA, YSLEER. V lost 2 bases, J lost 6 bases, and 11 bases lay in between. CDR3 nucleotide sequence: TGCGCCAGCAGCCAATTCATAAGGGGCGAGCAGTACTTC. Encoded protein: CASSQFIRGEQYF.

The chain uses TRBV11-2 and TRBJ2-5; 7 bases fit TRBD1. CDR1 and CDR2 from the germline V gene are SGHAT and FQNNGV. With 5 bases clipped from V and 9 bases from J, the junction kept 21 bases outside the gene matches. The CDR3 is made up of 17 amino acids. CDR3 amino acids: CASSPLNRGRFILSQYF. The CDR3 DNA sequence: TGTGCCAGCAGCCCCCTCAACAGGGGACGCTTCATCTTGTCCCAGTACTTC.

This clone came up once. The chain recombines TRBV9 with TRBJ2-3; the D is unclear. Trimming took off 0 bases at V and 0 bases at J, with 8 bases between the two ends. Per germline, CDR1 SGDLS and CDR2 YYNGEE. This CDR3 is built from 15 residues. CDR3 residues: CASSVGPSSTDTQYF. The CDR3 nucleotides are TGTGCCAGCAGCGTAGGGCCTTCCAGCACAGATACGCAGTATTTT.

The table lists this clone with a count of one. This chain joins TRBV5-1 and TRBJ2-1; tentative D call: TRBD2 (6 bases). Trimming stripped 3 bases from V and 2 bases from J, with 12 bases between. There are 15 residues in the CDR3. The germline V gene encodes CDR1 SGHRS and CDR2 YFSETQ. CDR3 region: CASSSAREAYNEQFF. CDR3 nucleotide sequence: TGCGCCAGCAGCTCGGCGAGGGAGGCCTACAATGAGCAGTTCTTC.

This clone was seen just once. Other DNA sequences in the sample encode the same CDR3. The chain uses TRBV18 and TRBJ2-7; TRBD2 is a possible D gene (6 bases). V lost 6 bases to trimming and J lost 0 bases, with 12 bases between them. Germline loops: CDR1 KGHSH, CDR2 LQKENI. The CDR3 has 14 amino acids. The CDR3 sequence: CASSPRRDSYEQYF. CDR3 in DNA: TGTGCCAGCTCCCCCCGGCGGGACTCCTACGAGCAGTACTTC.

The genes are TRBV19 and TRBJ1-2, with 7 bases that match TRBD1. The length of the CDR3 is 15 residues. J gave up 3 bases and V 2 bases, and 6 bases lay outside the gene matches. Germline V gene data show CDR1 as LNHDA and CDR2 as SQIVND (reference sequence). The DNA of the CDR3 is TGTGCCAGTAGTATACAAGGGGGCGGCCACTATGGCTACACCTTC. Protein sequence: CASSIQGGGHYGYTF.

V gene TRBV29-1 combines with J gene TRBJ2-1; 12 bases agree with TRBD2. This CDR3 has 16 residues. The germline V gene encodes CDR1 SQVTM and CDR2 ANQGSEA. The V and J ends lost 6 bases and 5 bases, in that order; junction bases with no gene match: 11. The DNA of the CDR3 is TGCAGCGTCCCCAGGACAGGACTAGCGGGAAACAATGAGCAGTTCTTC. It encodes CSVPRTGLAGNNEQFF.

CDR3 amino acids: CASSTGVTNEQFF. CDR3 DNA sequence: TGTGCCAGCAGCACAGGGGTGACAAATGAGCAGTTCTTC. J is TRBJ2-1 and V is TRBV5-6; 7 bases match TRBD1. J lost 7 bases, V lost 4 bases, and 5 bases had no gene match. Germline V gives CDR1 SGHDT, CDR2 YYEEEE. The CDR3 spans 13 residues. The complete variable domain, with remaining parts taken from reference TRBV5-6 and TRBJ2-1, reads DAGVTQSPTHLIKTRGQQVTLRCSPKSGHDTVSWYQQALGQGPQFIFQYYEEEERQRGNFPDRFSGHQFPNYSSELNVNALLLGDSALYLCASSTGVTNEQFFGPGTRLTVL.

The chain uses TRBV9 and TRBJ2-3, with D unclear. The CDR3 extends over 13 amino acids. Trimming pared 0 bases from V and 6 bases from J, leaving 8 bases between. Germline CDR1 and CDR2: SGDLS and YYNGEE. CDR3 in DNA: TGTGCCAGCAGCGTAGCTCGGTGGGATACGCAGTATTTT. It is translated as CASSVARWDTQYF.

V and J are TRBV7-9 and TRBJ2-3; D possibly corresponds to TRBD1 (6 bases). The CDR3 is 15 amino acids. The ends were cut back, 5 bases at V and 4 bases at J, with 16 bases in the middle. Germline V gene lookup returns CDR1 SEHNR and CDR2 FQNEAQ (reference sequence). CDR3 in amino acids: CASSLRTAEADTQYF. CDR3 nucleotide sequence: TGTGCCAGCAGCCTTCGGACAGCCGAGGCAGATACGCAGTATTTT.

A note on this clone: Other nucleotide sequences in the sample specify the same CDR3. This rearrangement joins TRBV28 to TRBJ1-5; the D gene is possibly TRBD1 (5 bases). Germline V lookup: CDR1 MDHEN, CDR2 SYDVKM. This CDR3 contains 14 residues. V gave up 2 bases and J gave up 2 bases, with 7 bases separating them. The CDR3 region has the DNA TGTGCCAGCAGTTTAGGAGGGGGCAATCAGCCCCAGCATTTT. Its translation is CASSLGGGNQPQHF.

The CDR3 sequence: CAISFTGQGSKNIQYF. The CDR3 DNA reads TGTGCCATCAGCTTTACGGGACAGGGGTCCAAAAACATTCAGTACTTC. The rearrangement links TRBV10-3 to TRBJ2-4; 10 bases match TRBD1. With V trimmed by 6 bases and J by 2 bases, 7 bases remained unmatched. The CDR3 loop spans 16 amino acids. Per the germline V gene, CDR1 is ENHRY and CDR2 is SYGVKD.

This clone was counted only a few times. The chain links TRBV6-5 to TRBJ2-1; 12 bases match TRBD2. This CDR3 contains 12 residues. The trim removed 7 bases at V and 14 bases at J, leaving 6 bases unmatched. Germline assignment: CDR1 MNHEY and CDR2 SVGAGI. This CDR3 is CASNLAGGPEFF. CDR3 coding DNA: TGTGCCAGCAATCTAGCGGGAGGGCCGGAGTTCTTC.

This rearrangement joins TRBV28 to TRBJ2-2, with 9 bases matching TRBD1. V was pared by 1 base and J by 3 bases, with 6 bases of the junction left unmatched. Germline lookup yields CDR1 MDHEN and CDR2 SYDVKM. The length of the CDR3 is 17 residues. In DNA form, the CDR3 reads TGTGCCAGCAGTTTATCCGGACAGGGGATGGACACCGGGGAGCTGTTTTTT. This encodes CASSLSGQGMDTGELFF.

This chain links TRBV7-3 with TRBJ2-5; 7 positions agree with TRBD1. From germline, CDR1 is SGHTA and CDR2 FQGTGA. The CDR3 is 15 amino acids. J was trimmed by 2 bases and V by 5 bases; bases with no gene match: 8. CDR3 nucleotide sequence: TGTGCCAGCAGCCCAACACGGGACAGTCAAGAGACCCAGTACTTC. This sequence encodes CASSPTRDSQETQYF.

The chain employs TRBV15 and TRBJ1-1; 8 bases align to TRBD1. Germline lookup yields CDR1 LNHNV and CDR2 YYDKDF (reference sequence). The CDR3 covers 15 residues. J lost 4 bases, V lost 6 bases, and 10 bases had no gene match. CDR3 residues: CATRTGTGIFTEAFF. In DNA, the CDR3 is TGTGCCACCAGAACCGGGACAGGCATATTCACTGAAGCTTTCTTT.

The chain employs TRBV6-1 and TRBJ1-1; D is undetermined. Germline V gene data show CDR1 as MNHNS and CDR2 as SASEGT. Deletions cut 2 bases from V and 4 bases from J, with 11 bases between. The CDR3 runs 14 residues. The CDR3 DNA reads TGTGCCAGCAGTGAATACGACATAACCACTGAAGCTTTCTTT. It codes for CASSEYDITTEAFF.

In its sample, this clone was seen a few times. J is TRBJ1-2 and V is TRBV4-1; possibly TRBD1 for D (6 bases). This CDR3 comprises 15 residues. The ends were cut back, 0 bases at V and 4 bases at J, with 12 bases in the middle. Germline V lookup: CDR1 MGHRA, CDR2 YSYEKL. This CDR3 reads CASSQEATGAYGYTF. The DNA for the CDR3 is TGCGCCAGCAGCCAAGAAGCGACAGGCGCCTATGGCTACACCTTC.

V is TRBV19 and J is TRBJ2-1; D perhaps matches TRBD2 (6 bases). Germline V gene lookup returns CDR1 LNHDA and CDR2 SQIVND (reference sequence). Deletions cut 6 bases from V and 12 bases from J, with 12 bases between. The CDR3 extends over 11 amino acids. The CDR3 DNA reads as TGTGCCAGTAGCGAGACTAGTGTGCAGTTCTTC. Its translation is CASSETSVQFF.

The rearrangement joins TRBV10-2 to TRBJ2-3; tentatively, D is TRBD2 (6 bases). Deletions cut 5 bases from V and 0 bases from J, with 12 bases between. From germline, CDR1 is WSHSY and CDR2 SAAADI. The CDR3 has 15 amino acids. Here the CDR3 reads CASSPGLGSTDTQYF. In nucleotides, the CDR3 is TGCGCCAGCAGTCCGGGACTCGGCAGCACAGATACGCAGTATTTT.

The V call is TRBV5-1, the J call TRBJ1-6; TRBD1 agrees at 9 bases. CDR1 SGHRS and CDR2 YFSETQ come from the germline V gene. This CDR3 contains 16 residues. Trimming cost V 3 bases and J 6 bases; bases outside gene matches: 7. This chain's CDR3 is CASSWTGDPVNSPLHF. For the CDR3, the DNA is TGCGCCAGCAGCTGGACAGGGGACCCTGTTAATTCACCCCTCCACTTT.

The gene calls are TRBV27 and TRBJ1-2, with 7 positions matching TRBD1. Germline loops: CDR1 MNHEY, CDR2 SMNVEV (reference sequence). V was pared by 8 bases and J by 4 bases, with 4 bases of the junction left unmatched. CDR3 length: 12 residues. The CDR3 nucleotides read TGTGCCAGCCGGGACAGTCGCTATGGCTACACCTTC. Translated: CASRDSRYGYTF.

The gene calls are TRBV7-3 and TRBJ2-1; D gene ambiguous. Trimming shortened V by 1 base and J by 5 bases, and 12 bases separated the two germline ends. This CDR3 spans 15 amino acids. The V gene's germline CDR1 is SGHTA and CDR2 FQGTGA. CDR3 region: CASSLKASNHNEQFF. The CDR3 nucleotides read TGTGCCAGCAGCTTAAAAGCATCGAACCACAATGAGCAGTTCTTC. Combining the CDR3 with reference TRBV7-3 and TRBJ2-1 gives the whole variable domain GAGVSQTPSNKVTEKGKYVELRCDPISGHTALYWYRQSLGQGPEFLIYFQGTGAADDSGLPNDRFFAVRPEGSVSTLKIQRTERGDSAVYLCASSLKASNHNEQFFGPGTRLTVL.

The rearrangement uses TRBV14 and TRBJ2-5, with 7 nucleotides matching TRBD2. This CDR3 region has 20 residues. V lost 0 bases and J lost 0; bases outside the gene matches: 16. The germline V gene has CDR1 SGHDN and CDR2 FVKESK. CDR3 DNA: TGTGCCAGCAGCCAAGATTGGGGAGCTAGCGGAAAAACGTACCAAGAGACCCAGTACTTC. It is translated as CASSQDWGASGKTYQETQYF.

The CDR3, as DNA: TGTGCCAGCAGCTCCGGACTAGCGGGAGCGGAGCTGTTTTTT. This sequence encodes CASSSGLAGAELFF. V gene TRBV7-3 combines with J gene TRBJ2-2; TRBD2 matches 13 bases. Germline lookup yields CDR1 SGHTA and CDR2 FQGTGA. CDR3 length equals 14 residues. The V gene end was trimmed by 4 bases and the J gene end by 10 bases; junction bases not matched to a gene: 3.

J is TRBJ2-3 and V is TRBV4-3; maybe TRBD2 (6 bases). The CDR3 runs 14 residues. CDR1 LGHNA and CDR2 YSLEER come from the germline V gene. The V end was cut by 5 bases, the J end by 2 bases, with 11 bases between. The CDR3 reads CASSSWTTTDTQYF. For the CDR3, the DNA is TGCGCCAGCAGCTCTTGGACTACCACAGATACGCAGTATTTT.

In the case of this clone: A much bigger clone sits one base away, suggesting this may be a read error. Other DNA variants within this sample encode the same CDR3. The genes are TRBV2 and TRBJ2-7; D unresolved. The CDR3 has 11 residues. Germline values: CDR1 SNHLY, CDR2 FYNNEI. V was trimmed by 4 bases and J by 3 bases, leaving 4 bases between them. The CDR3, as DNA: TGTGCCAGCAGTGGGAGCTACGAGCAGTACTTC. As protein: CASSGSYEQYF.

The J gene is TRBJ2-1, the V gene TRBV7-6; TRBD2 aligns across 9 bases. Germline V gene data show CDR1 as SGHVS and CDR2 as FNYEAQ. The CDR3 has 13 residues. The ends lost 5 bases at V and 7 bases at J; junction bases unmatched: 3. DNA for the CDR3: TGTGCCAGCAGCATTAGCGGGGGAAATGAGCAGTTCTTC. Translated: CASSISGGNEQFF.